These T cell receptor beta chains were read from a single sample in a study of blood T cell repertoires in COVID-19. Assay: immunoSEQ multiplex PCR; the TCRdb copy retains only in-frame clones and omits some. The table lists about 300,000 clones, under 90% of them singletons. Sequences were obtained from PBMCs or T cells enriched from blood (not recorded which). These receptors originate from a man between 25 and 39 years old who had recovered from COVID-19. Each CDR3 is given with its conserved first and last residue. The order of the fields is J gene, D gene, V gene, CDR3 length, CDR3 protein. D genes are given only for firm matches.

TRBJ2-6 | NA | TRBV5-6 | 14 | CASSRPSGANVLTF
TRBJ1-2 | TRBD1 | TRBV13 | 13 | CASSVGQDYGYTF
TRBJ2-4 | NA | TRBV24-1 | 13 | CATSDAHLNIQYF
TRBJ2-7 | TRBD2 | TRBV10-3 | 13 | CAIRSGSFYEQYF
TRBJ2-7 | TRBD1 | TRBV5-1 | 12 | CASKEGQAPPYF
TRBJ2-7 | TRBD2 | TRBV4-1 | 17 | CASSQERTAGGEYEQYF
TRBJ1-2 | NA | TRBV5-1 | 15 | CASSLAGGTNYGYTF
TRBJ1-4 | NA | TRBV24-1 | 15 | CATSERDRLNEKLFF
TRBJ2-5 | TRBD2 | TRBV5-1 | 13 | CASSPGTKETQYF
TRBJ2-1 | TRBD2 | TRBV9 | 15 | CASSPGGSRTNEQFF
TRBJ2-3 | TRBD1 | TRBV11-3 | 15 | CASSRTGDGTDTQYF
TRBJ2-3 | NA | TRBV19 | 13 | CASSLPDYPPQYF
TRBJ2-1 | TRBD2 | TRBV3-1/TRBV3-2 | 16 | CASSQEERSGRNEQFF
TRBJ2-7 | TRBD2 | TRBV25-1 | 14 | CASSLQAGMYEQYF
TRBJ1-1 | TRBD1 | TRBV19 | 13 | CAVRGQPNTEAFF
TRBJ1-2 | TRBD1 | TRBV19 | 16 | CASITSTGGPFYGYTF
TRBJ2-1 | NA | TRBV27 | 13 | CASSQGARYEQFF
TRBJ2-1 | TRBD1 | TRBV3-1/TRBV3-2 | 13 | CASSHAGGDEQFF
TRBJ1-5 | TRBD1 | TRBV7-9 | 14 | CASSYDRGNQPQHF
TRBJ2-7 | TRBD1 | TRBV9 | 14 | CASSVGQGGIEQYF
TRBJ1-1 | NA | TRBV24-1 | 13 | CATQLRGNTEAFF
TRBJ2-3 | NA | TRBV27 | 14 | CASSSSRGTDTQYF
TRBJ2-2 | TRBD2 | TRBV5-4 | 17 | CASSLGGLAGNTGELFF
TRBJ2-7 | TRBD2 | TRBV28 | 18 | CASSRPGLAGGSSYEQYF
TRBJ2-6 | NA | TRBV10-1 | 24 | CASSDFARVSHADTSPPGANVLTF
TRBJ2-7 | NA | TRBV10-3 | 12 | CAISPGSVGQYF
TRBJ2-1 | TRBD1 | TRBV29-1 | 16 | CSVDGVRAGGEGEQFF
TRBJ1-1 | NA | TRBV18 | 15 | CASSSGQLMNTEAFF
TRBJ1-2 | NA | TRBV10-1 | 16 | CASTWPRGAPNYGYTF
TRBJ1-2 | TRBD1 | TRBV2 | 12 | CASIHQGVGYTF
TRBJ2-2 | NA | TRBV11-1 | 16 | CASSQGGQEGTGELFF
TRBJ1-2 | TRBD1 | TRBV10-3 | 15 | CAIRRQGVGGYGYTF
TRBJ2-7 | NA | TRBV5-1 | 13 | CASQAGGSYEQYF
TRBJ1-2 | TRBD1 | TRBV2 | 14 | CASSPGTGQDGYTF
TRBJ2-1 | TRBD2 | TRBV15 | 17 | CATSGGLAGAPYNEQFF
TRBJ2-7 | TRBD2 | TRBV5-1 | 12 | CASSGGGPEQYF
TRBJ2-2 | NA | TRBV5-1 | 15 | CASSLAGINTGELFF
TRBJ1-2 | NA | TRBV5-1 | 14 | CASSPKTGPYGYTF
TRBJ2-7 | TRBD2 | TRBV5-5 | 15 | CASSLVGSGAGEQYF
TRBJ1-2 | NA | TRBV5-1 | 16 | CASSLANNGANYGYTF
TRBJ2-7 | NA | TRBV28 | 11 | CASSLDYEQYF
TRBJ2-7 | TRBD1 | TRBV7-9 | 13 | CASSYGQGGEQYF
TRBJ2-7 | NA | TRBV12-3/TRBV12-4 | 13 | CASSLASAYEQYF
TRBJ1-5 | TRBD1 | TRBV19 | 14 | CASSRQGSGQPQHF
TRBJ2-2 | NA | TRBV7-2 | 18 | CASSFPPRGPGRSGELFF
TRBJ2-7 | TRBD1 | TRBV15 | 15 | CATSSGQGRSYEQYF
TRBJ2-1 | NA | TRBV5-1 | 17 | CASSPHQGGRADNEQFF
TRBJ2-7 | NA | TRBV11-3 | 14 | CASSLQAANYEQYF
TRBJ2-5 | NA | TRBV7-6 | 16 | CASSLRIPGSRATQYF
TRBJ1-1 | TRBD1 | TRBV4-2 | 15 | CASSRRTGGWTEAFF
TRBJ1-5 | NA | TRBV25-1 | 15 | CASMGLVARNQPQHF
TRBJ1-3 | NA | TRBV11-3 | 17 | CASSSPSGFPSGNTIYF
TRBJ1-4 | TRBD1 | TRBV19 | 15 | CASSVPTGAREKLFF